The 6 T cell receptor beta chains reported below all come from one sample, sequenced in a study of T-cell reconstitution after alpha-beta-depleted transplantation in children. A library of TCRbeta sequences, prepared with unique molecular identifiers, was generated. Each CDR3 protein gets one entry after TCRdb re-called the PCR reads with MiXCR. Here the sample spans 490,000 or so distinct CDR3 sequences, about 12% being singletons. Source: PBMCs from the stem cell graft donor, taken from the stem cell graft. The receptors were sampled from a human donor who donated a stem cell graft to a child with combined immunodeficiency.

Ten or more counts support this clonotype. The chain recombines TRBV4-3 with TRBJ2-2; D possibly uses TRBD1 or TRBD2 (5 bases each). CDR3 size: 17 residues. V lost 0 bases and J 6 bases, leaving 17 bases between the germline ends. Germline CDR1 LGHNA, CDR2 YSLEER. DNA for the CDR3: TGCGCCAGCAGCCAAGACACCGGGACGGTATGGGCCGGGGAGCTGTTTTTT. This gives the protein CASSQDTGTVWAGELFF.

The table lists this clonotype with many counts. As DNA, the CDR3 is TGTGCCAGCAGTGAGACAGGGAATTCACCCCTCCACTTT. This encodes CASSETGNSPLHF. The rearrangement uses TRBV25-1 and TRBJ1-6, with 7 bases identical to TRBD1. With 3 bases clipped from V and 7 bases from J, the junction kept 0 bases outside the gene matches. Germline CDR1 reads MGHDK; CDR2 reads SYGVNS. The CDR3 runs to 13 residues.

The CDR3 here is CSAINRDSKNIQYF. The CDR3 DNA sequence: TGCAGTGCTATTAACCGGGACAGCAAAAACATTCAGTACTTC. The chain recombines TRBV20-1 with TRBJ2-4; TRBD1 aligns across 7 bases. With V trimmed by 4 bases and J by 3 bases, 6 bases remained unmatched. The CDR3 consists of 14 residues. The germline gives CDR1 DFQATT, CDR2 SNEGSKA (reference sequence).

This clonotype was recorded many times. V gene TRBV6-1 combines with J gene TRBJ2-7, with 9 bases lining up with TRBD2. Trimming removed 6 bases from V and 3 bases from J; junction bases left unmatched: 9. CDR3 length equals 15 residues. Germline V gene sequence: CDR1 MNHNS, CDR2 SASEGT. The CDR3 here is CASRKEGLALYEQYF. In nucleotides, the CDR3 is TGTGCCAGCAGAAAAGAGGGACTAGCCCTCTACGAGCAGTACTTC.

This clonotype was seen ten or more times. This rearrangement joins TRBV5-1 to TRBJ2-5, with 8 bases fitting TRBD1. The junction had 2 bases not matched to a gene; V was cut back by 2 bases and J by 5 bases. Germline lookup yields CDR1 SGHRS and CDR2 YFSETQ. The CDR3 has 13 residues. The CDR3 is CASSFDRGETQYF. CDR3 in DNA: TGCGCCAGCAGCTTCGACAGGGGCGAGACCCAGTACTTC.

CDR3 sequence (DNA): TGCAGTGCTAGAGTGGGACAGGGGGCAACGACGACCCAGTACTTC. Translated, it gives CSARVGQGATTTQYF. The chain is built from TRBV20-1 and TRBJ2-5; 12 bases map to TRBD1. This CDR3 has 15 residues. Trimming at V came to 1 base and at J to 7 bases, leaving 7 bases not matched to a gene. Germline CDR1 DFQATT, CDR2 SNEGSKA (reference sequence).